These 10 T cell receptor beta chains originate from one sample sequenced in a study of cytomegalovirus exposure and HLA in healthy donors (dated by TCRdb to the late 2010s). Receptor amplification or capture employed the immunoSEQ multiplex PCR assay. For the multiplex PCR, a mixture combining 60 forward primers for TCR Vbeta segments and 13 reverse primers for TCR Jbeta segments was used. Drawn from immuneACCESS, this table holds only the in-frame rearrangements with V and J called that TCRdb kept. Clones are partly lost; checked studies trace under half to an unresolved V gene and leave the rest unexplained. The sample profile shows about 190,000 clones; about four fifths of them were found once. Under 2% of the sample is in the top ten clones. Sequencing input: PBMCs. The receptors stem from a man aged 40-55 years in good health and CMV-seropositive.

The rearrangement joins TRBV9 to TRBJ2-7; possible D gene TRBD2, 5 bases. The CDR3 loop spans 15 amino acids. Germline V CDR1 and CDR2: SGDLS, YYNGEE. The ends were cut back, 0 bases at V and 6 bases at J, with 16 bases in the middle. For the CDR3, the DNA is TGTGCCAGCAGCGTAGGACCGGGGAAGAACGGCGAGCAGTACTTC. It codes for CASSVGPGKNGEQYF.

V and J are TRBV7-7 and TRBJ2-2; 9 bases map to TRBD2. V dropped 4 bases and J dropped 1; count of bases not matched to a gene: 7. The germline CDR1 and CDR2 sequences are SSHAT and FNYEAQ (reference sequence). The CDR3 has 17 amino acids. CDR3 amino acids: CASSSRSSGVNTGELFF. The CDR3, as DNA: TGTGCCAGCAGCTCTCGCTCTAGCGGGGTGAACACCGGGGAGCTGTTTTTT.

V gene TRBV5-1 combines with J gene TRBJ1-1; no clear D. V lost 4 bases and J 4 bases, leaving 14 bases between the germline ends. CDR3 size: 14 residues. Germline V gene lookup returns CDR1 SGHRS and CDR2 YFSETQ. CDR3 DNA sequence: TGCGCCAGCAGCCTAACTCAAATGAGCACTGAAGCTTTCTTT. This sequence encodes CASSLTQMSTEAFF.

The CDR3 spells CASSPGDYGYTF. In DNA form, the CDR3 reads TGTGCCAGCAGCCCGGGGGACTATGGCTACACCTTC. The gene calls are TRBV5-6 and TRBJ1-2; D is possibly TRBD1 (5 bases). Germline lookup yields CDR1 SGHDT and CDR2 YYEEEE. The CDR3 sequence is 12 residues long. With 4 bases removed from V and 3 bases from J, the gap between germline ends came to 7 bases.

This sequence joins TRBV2 and TRBJ2-2, with 7 bases matching TRBD1. CDR3 length: 14 residues. The J segment lost 1 base and the V segment lost 8 bases, leaving 4 bases of the junction unmatched. Germline V gene lookup returns CDR1 SNHLY and CDR2 FYNNEI. The CDR3 region is CASGGQWNTGELFF. In nucleotides, the CDR3 is TGTGCCAGCGGGGGACAGTGGAACACCGGGGAGCTGTTTTTT.

The genes are TRBV7-2 and TRBJ2-1, with D perhaps TRBD2 (7 bases). CDR1 SGHTA and CDR2 FQGNSA come from the germline V gene. CDR3 size: 14 residues. V was clipped by 6 bases and J by 5 bases, with 14 bases between them. The CDR3 region has the DNA TGTGCCAGCAGGAGAGGGGGGGCAGACAATGAGCAGTTCTTC. It codes for CASRRGGADNEQFF.

The chain couples TRBV6-1 to TRBJ2-1; weak D call: TRBD1 (7 bases). CDR1 is MNHNS, CDR2 SASEGT, per germline. This CDR3 is built from 13 residues. V was trimmed by 10 bases and J by 6 bases, leaving 16 bases between them. CDR3 region: CATHRGGGNEQFF. In DNA form, the CDR3 reads TGTGCCACACACAGGGGAGGCGGCAATGAGCAGTTCTTC.

The V call is TRBV6-1, the J call TRBJ1-6; 7 bases are shared with TRBD1. Germline V gene sequence: CDR1 MNHNS, CDR2 SASEGT. The CDR3 loop spans 15 amino acids. V lost 3 bases to trimming and J lost 7 bases; unmatched junction nucleotides: 6. CDR3 region: CASSEDYRGNSPLHF. The CDR3 DNA is TGTGCCAGCAGTGAGGACTACAGGGGAAATTCACCCCTCCACTTT.

J is TRBJ2-7 and V is TRBV5-1; 10 nucleotides agree with TRBD2. Germline V gives CDR1 SGHRS, CDR2 YFSETQ. This CDR3 has 17 residues. V gave up 0 bases and J gave up 0 bases; unmatched junction bases: 6. The CDR3: CASSLGLAGVSSYEQYF. In nucleotides, the CDR3 is TGCGCCAGCAGCTTGGGACTAGCGGGCGTTAGCTCCTACGAGCAGTACTTC.

The rearrangement uses TRBV11-2 and TRBJ1-2; unclear D gene. Germline V gene lookup returns CDR1 SGHAT and CDR2 FQNNGV. CDR3 length: 13 residues. V lost 5 bases, J lost 4 bases, and 11 bases lay in between. This chain's CDR3 is CASSKSQAYGYTF. The CDR3 nucleotides read TGTGCCAGCAGCAAATCCCAGGCCTATGGCTACACCTTC.